Listed below are T cell receptor beta chains from one sample, sequenced in a study of T cell responses to AZD1222 COVID-19 vaccine. Data came from immunoSEQ multiplex PCR; TCRdb stores just in-frame clones and leaves some out. The sample carries some 85,000 clones, about 85% recorded once. Sequenced material: peripheral blood, taken on day 0 of AZD1222 vaccination. Receptor source: an adult in good health. Both conserved end residues are part of each CDR3. The D gene is left open where the match is weak. Part of the rows lack a size; the others show once, few, many or a class for expanded clones.

v_call	d_call	j_call	clone_size	cdr3_nt	cdr3_aa
TRBV9	TRBD2	TRBJ2-1	.	TGTGCCAGCAGCGTAGATCGGGGACTAGCGGGAATCCCGCAGTTCTTC	CASSVDRGLAGIPQFF
TRBV9	TRBD2	TRBJ2-1	.	TGTGCCAGCAGCGTTGATTCGCTCCGGGAGGTAGGCAATGAGCAGTTCTTC	CASSVDSLREVGNEQFF
TRBV21-1	.	TRBJ1-3	.	TGTGCCAGCAGCAAAGTGGAGGGCCCACCGCCGAACACCATATATTTT	CASSKVEGPPPNTIYF
TRBV2	.	TRBJ2-5	.	TGTGCCAGCAAACAAGGGACCAGCAAAGAGACCCAGTACTTC	CASKQGTSKETQYF
TRBV10-2	.	TRBJ1-2	.	TGCGCCAGCAGCGAAGTTGGGGCAGTGCCGCTGAGTGGCTACACCTTC	CASSEVGAVPLSGYTF
TRBV10-1	.	TRBJ1-1	.	TGCGCCAGCAGTGAAAACCGTGGGACTGAAGCTTTCTTT	CASSENRGTEAFF
TRBV7-2	TRBD1	TRBJ1-1	.	TGTGCCAGCAAGCCTTCAGGGGGTGGCACTGAAGCTTTCTTT	CASKPSGGGTEAFF
TRBV7-9	.	TRBJ2-7	.	TGTGCCAGCAGCCTAACTAGCTACGAGCAGTACTTC	CASSLTSYEQYF
TRBV18	TRBD1	TRBJ2-3	.	TGTGCCAGCTCACGCCAGGGACAGCTCGTGACAGATACGCAGTATTTT	CASSRQGQLVTDTQYF
TRBV4-3	.	TRBJ2-3	.	TGCGCCAGCAGCCATAAGCCCCGTTTGCGGGACACAGATACGCAGTATTTT	CASSHKPRLRDTDTQYF
TRBV4-1	.	TRBJ1-4	once	TGCGCCAGCAGCCAAGTCCAGGGTTACGAAAAACTGTTTTTT	CASSQVQGYEKLFF
TRBV4-1	TRBD2	TRBJ2-1	.	TGCGCCAGCAGCCCTCGACTAGCGGGAGGGCCCAATGAGCAGTTCTTC	CASSPRLAGGPNEQFF
TRBV27	.	TRBJ2-7	.	TGTGCCAGCAGCCTTGGGGTCGGCGAGCAGTACTTC	CASSLGVGEQYF
TRBV30	.	TRBJ1-5	few	TGTGCTTTGGGGAGCATCTCCGGGGTGAGCAATCAGCCCCAGCATTTT	CALGSISGVSNQPQHF
TRBV10-3	.	TRBJ1-3	.	TGTGCCATCAGTGGGCACTCTGGAAACACCATATATTTT	CAISGHSGNTIYF
TRBV25-1	.	TRBJ2-7	once	TGTGCCAGCAGCTTAAGCTCCTACGAGCAGTACTTC	CASSLSSYEQYF
TRBV28	.	TRBJ1-5	.	TGTGCCAGCAGTTTTCCGATGGAGGGACAGCCCCAGCATTTT	CASSFPMEGQPQHF
TRBV7-9	TRBD2	TRBJ2-3	once	TGTGCCAGCAGCTCGGGACTAGACACAGATACGCAGTATTTT	CASSSGLDTDTQYF
TRBV6-1	.	TRBJ2-5	.	TGTGCCAGCAGTGAATTCAGGAGGAGACAAGAGACCCAGTACTTC	CASSEFRRRQETQYF
TRBV4-3	TRBD2	TRBJ2-1	.	TGCGCCAGCAGTAGACTAGCGGGAGGGTCCAATGAGCAGTTCTTC	CASSRLAGGSNEQFF
TRBV5-5	TRBD1	TRBJ1-2	once	TGTGCCAGCAGCCCTGGGACAGGGCCCTATGGCTACACCTTC	CASSPGTGPYGYTF
TRBV9	.	TRBJ1-1	.	TGTGCCAGCAGCGCAATGCCAGGGACGGGGGGCACTGAAGCTTTCTTT	CASSAMPGTGGTEAFF
TRBV5-6	TRBD1	TRBJ2-5	.	TGTGCCAGCAGCTTGGTCCAGGGACAGTTAAACTTC	CASSLVQGQLNF
TRBV7-2	.	TRBJ2-7	few	TGTGCCAGCAGCTTAGCTGTGGGAGTACAAAACGAGCAGTACTTC	CASSLAVGVQNEQYF
TRBV5-1	TRBD2	TRBJ2-7	.	TGCGCCAGCAGCGGGGGACTAGCGGTCTCCTACGAGCAGTACTTC	CASSGGLAVSYEQYF
TRBV2	.	TRBJ2-7	.	TGTGCCACCGCGGACTTTTACGAGCAGTACTTC	CATADFYEQYF